This record concerns one T cell receptor (beta chain) sequence. It lacks a known antigen. No base quality information exists; no much larger clone differs at one position. Each collaborating institution followed its own protocols to collect whole blood in K2EDTA tubes. For TCRbeta analysis, collaborator samples were shipped as frozen whole blood, as isolated PBMCs, or as DNA extracted from either sample type. This sample is part of a study of blood T cell repertoires in COVID-19 (TCRdb year 2020). For the wider study: Collaborator samples came from the United States, Italy and Spain and covered acute and convalescent phases of COVID-19. Sample metadata almost always included a de-identified subject ID, COVID-19 status, age in years and sex. Where available, HLA class I and class II types were taken from metadata supplied by the sample provider and were not determined by assay-based typing. The prospective study material was composed of cDNA or gDNA derived from T cells, B-cell-depleted T cells, or PBMCs. The samples were drawn from two sources: the first 160 participants of the ongoing ImmuneRACE study, and fewer than 1,500 subjects contributed by 6 global collaborators. Deeply sampled blood TCRbeta repertoires from subjects exposed to, actively infected with, or recovered from COVID-19 were included in the dataset. The repertoires were made available in a free public database intended to serve as a resource for research on the immune response to SARS-CoV-2.

TCRbeta CDR3 regions were amplified from genomic DNA by means of the immunoSEQ Assay, a bias-controlled multiplex PCR. Concerning the study's data processing: The number of nucleated cells in each sample was estimated by amplification of reference gene primers within the assay. To quantify the absolute abundance of each unique TCRbeta CDR3 rearrangement, sequence reads were collapsed and filtered. For each sample, productive Simpson clonality was calculated by taking the square root of Simpson's diversity index across productive rearrangements. TCRdb took over this immuneACCESS table, retaining in-frame rearrangements with V and J assigned. Such tables are incomplete; in checked studies, under half of the missing clones stem from an unresolved V gene, and the remainder is unexplained. V, J and clone size derive from that table, while D and trimming were established from the DNA sequence. A total of over 400,000 clones appear in this sample, 75% to 90% of them only once. About 1.5% of the sample is held by the ten biggest clonotypes.

Unmatched junction bases come to 6, with V trimmed by 1 base and J by 0 bases. CDR1 SGHVS and CDR2 FQNEAQ were looked up in the germline V gene. From the cysteine up to the phenylalanine, the CDR3 has a length of 18 residues. Left in the record is the CDR3 DNA by itself, 54 bases read in frame from the first base. The study at large found these results: The quantity of clinical and demographic metadata differed by source and by participant and was supplied without curation.

The sequenced sample consisted of peripheral blood. Recombination linked TRBV7-8 to TRBJ2-6, with TRBD1 matching 7 junction bases. This sequence originates from a woman under 40 with active or convalescent COVID-19. CDR3 region: CASSLVPGQNSGANVLTF. The DNA sequence reads TGTGCCAGCAGCTTAGTGCCGGGACAGAACTCTGGGGCCAACGTCCTGACTTTC. Joined to the reference TRBV7-8 and TRBJ2-6 proteins, this CDR3 gives the full variable domain: GAGVSQSPRYKVAKRGQDVALRCDPISGHVSLFWYQQALGQGPEFLTYFQNEAQLDKSGLPSDRFFAERPEGSVSTLKIQRTQQEDSAVYLCASSLVPGQNSGANVLTFGAGSRLTVL.